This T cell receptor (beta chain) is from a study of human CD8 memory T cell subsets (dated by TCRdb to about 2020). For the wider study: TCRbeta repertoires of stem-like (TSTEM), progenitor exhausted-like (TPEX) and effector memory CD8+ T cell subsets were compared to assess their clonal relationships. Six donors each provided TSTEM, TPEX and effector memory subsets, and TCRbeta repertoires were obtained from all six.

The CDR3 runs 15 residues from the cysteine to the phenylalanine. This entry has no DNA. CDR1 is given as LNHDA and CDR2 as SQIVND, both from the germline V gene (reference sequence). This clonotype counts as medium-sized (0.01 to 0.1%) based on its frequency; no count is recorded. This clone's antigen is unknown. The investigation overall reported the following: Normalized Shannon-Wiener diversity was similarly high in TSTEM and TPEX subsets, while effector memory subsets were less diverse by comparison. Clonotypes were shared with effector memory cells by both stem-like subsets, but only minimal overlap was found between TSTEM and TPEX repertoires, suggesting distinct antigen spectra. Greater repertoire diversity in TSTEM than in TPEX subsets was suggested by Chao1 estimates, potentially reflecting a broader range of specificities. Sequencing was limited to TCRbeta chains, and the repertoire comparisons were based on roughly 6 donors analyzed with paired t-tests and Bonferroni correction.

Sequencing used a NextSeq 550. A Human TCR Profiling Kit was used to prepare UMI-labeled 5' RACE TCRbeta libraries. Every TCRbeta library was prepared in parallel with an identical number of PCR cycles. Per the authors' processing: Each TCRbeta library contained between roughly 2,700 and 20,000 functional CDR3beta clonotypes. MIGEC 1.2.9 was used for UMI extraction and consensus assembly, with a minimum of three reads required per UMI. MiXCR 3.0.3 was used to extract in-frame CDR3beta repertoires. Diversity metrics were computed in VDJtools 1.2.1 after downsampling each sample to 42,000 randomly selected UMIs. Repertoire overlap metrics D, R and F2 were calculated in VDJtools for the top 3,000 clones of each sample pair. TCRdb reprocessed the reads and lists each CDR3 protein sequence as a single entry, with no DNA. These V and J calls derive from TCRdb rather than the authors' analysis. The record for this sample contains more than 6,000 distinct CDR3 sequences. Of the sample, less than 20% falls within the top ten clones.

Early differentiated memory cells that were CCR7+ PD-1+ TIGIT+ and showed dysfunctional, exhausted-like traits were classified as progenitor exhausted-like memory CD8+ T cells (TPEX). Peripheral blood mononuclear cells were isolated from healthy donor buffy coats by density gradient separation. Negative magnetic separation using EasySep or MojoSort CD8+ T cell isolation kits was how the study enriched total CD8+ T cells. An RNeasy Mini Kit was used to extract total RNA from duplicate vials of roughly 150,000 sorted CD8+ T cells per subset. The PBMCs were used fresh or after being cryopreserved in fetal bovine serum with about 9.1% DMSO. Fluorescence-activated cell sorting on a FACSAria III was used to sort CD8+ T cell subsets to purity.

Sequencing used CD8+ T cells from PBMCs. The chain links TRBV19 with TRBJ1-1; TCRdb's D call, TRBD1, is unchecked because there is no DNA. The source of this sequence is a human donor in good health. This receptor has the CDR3 CASSIFPDSNTEAFF.